Presented here are 27 T cell receptor beta chains from one specimen sequenced in a study of cytomegalovirus exposure and HLA in healthy donors. PCR primers comprised 60 Vbeta and 13 Jbeta primers. The repertoire was sequenced with immunoSEQ multiplex PCR; TCRdb's copy has only in-frame clones and lacks some. The table records 250,000 or so clones, roughly 84% of them present only once. The sequencing input was PBMCs. The receptors derive from a human donor in good health.

The V gene is TRBV15, the J gene TRBJ2-3, with D possibly TRBD2 on 6 matching bases. Germline-derived CDR1 and CDR2 are LNHNV and YYDKDF (reference sequence). The CDR3 has 16 amino acids. V was shortened by 0 bases and J by 6 bases, with 16 bases between the two germline ends. The CDR3 DNA reads TGTGCCACCAGCAGAGATTTGGTCGGGAGTAGGGATACGCAGTATTTT. It translates to CATSRDLVGSRDTQYF.

In this sample, this clone turned up once. The chain links TRBV18 to TRBJ1-1; D call uncertain. Germline values: CDR1 KGHSH, CDR2 LQKENI. V was cut by 2 bases and J by 11 bases, with 18 bases left in between. This CDR3 has 14 amino acids. The CDR3 here is CASSPIRARESAFF. DNA of the CDR3: TGTGCCAGCTCACCAATTCGAGCCCGTGAGAGTGCTTTCTTT.

This clone was recorded many times. This chain links TRBV21-1 with TRBJ2-7; the tabulated D call, TRBD1, remains unverified against the DNA. TRBV21-1 is labeled a pseudogene. The CDR3 has 14 amino acids. Here the CDR3 reads CASSRTENTYEQYF. CDR3 coding DNA: TGTGCCAGCAGCAGGACAGAGAACACCTACGAGCAGTACTTC.

This chain connects TRBV29-1 to TRBJ2-1, with 7 bases identical to TRBD2. The germline gives CDR1 SQVTM, CDR2 ANQGSEA. CDR3 size: 14 residues. V lost 2 bases and J lost 5; bases outside the gene matches: 6. The chain's CDR3 is CSVEFGGRNNEQFF. DNA of the CDR3: TGCAGCGTTGAATTTGGCGGGAGAAACAATGAGCAGTTCTTC.

Only a few counts were recorded for this clone. The V and J genes are TRBV11-2 and TRBJ2-1; a possible D gene is TRBD2 (5 bases). Germline V gene lookup returns CDR1 SGHAT and CDR2 FQNNGV. Trimming removed 3 bases from V and 8 bases from J, with 14 bases in between. The CDR3 loop spans 14 amino acids. The CDR3 protein is CASSFGAEGYEQFF. CDR3 nucleotides: TGTGCCAGCAGCTTCGGAGCCGAGGGTTATGAGCAGTTCTTC. Using reference TRBV11-2 and TRBJ2-1 for the parts outside the CDR3, the full variable domain is EAGVAQSPRYKIIEKRQSVAFWCNPISGHATLYWYQQILGQGPKLLIQFQNNGVVDDSQLPKDRFSAERLKGVDSTLKIQPAKLEDSAVYLCASSFGAEGYEQFFGPGTRLTVL.

The V and J genes are TRBV10-3 and TRBJ2-5; D is undetermined. Trimming took 7 bases from V and 5 from J, leaving 17 bases between them. The CDR3 runs to 14 residues. In germline, CDR1 is ENHRY, CDR2 SYGVKD. This CDR3 is CAITEDGFQETQYF. CDR3 sequence (DNA): TGTGCCATCACCGAGGATGGTTTCCAGGAGACCCAGTACTTC.

J is TRBJ2-7 and V is TRBV9, with 15 nucleotides matching TRBD2. From germline, CDR1 is SGDLS and CDR2 YYNGEE. V shed 4 bases and J 1 base; nucleotides not matched to a gene: 3. The CDR3 loop spans 16 amino acids. The CDR3 protein is CASSPGLAGGSYEQYF. CDR3 nucleotides: TGTGCCAGCAGCCCGGGACTAGCGGGAGGTTCCTACGAGCAGTACTTC. Based on the CDR3 plus reference TRBV9 and TRBJ2-7, the full variable domain is DSGVTQTPKHLITATGQRVTLRCSPRSGDLSVYWYQQSLDQGLQFLIQYYNGEERAKGNILERFSAQQFPDLHSELNLSSLELGDSALYFCASSPGLAGGSYEQYFGPGTRLTVT.

The chain links TRBV5-1 to TRBJ2-7; perhaps TRBD2 as D (6 bases). The CDR3 sequence is 14 residues long. V was pared by 1 base and J by 5 bases, with 13 bases between. CDR1 is SGHRS, CDR2 YFSETQ, per germline. Written as DNA, the CDR3 is TGCGCCAGCAGCTTGATCGGGGGTTTCCACGAGCAGTACTTC. Translation: CASSLIGGFHEQYF.

This chain connects TRBV28 to TRBJ2-7, with D possibly matching TRBD1 (5 bases). The CDR3 loop spans 15 amino acids. Germline CDR1 and CDR2: MDHEN and SYDVKM. Trimming cost V 5 bases and J 2 bases, with 16 bases left between them. The CDR3 coding sequence is TGTGCCAGCAGTGCTAGACAGCCCGGCCCCTACGAGCAGTACTTC. It translates to CASSARQPGPYEQYF.

CDR3 amino acids: CASSLALQGNGYTF. The CDR3, as DNA: TGCGCCAGCAGCTTGGCTCTACAGGGAAATGGCTACACCTTC. This chain joins TRBV5-1 and TRBJ1-2, with D perhaps matching TRBD1 (6 bases). The V end was cut by 0 bases, the J end by 6 bases, with 12 bases between. CDR3 length: 14 residues. Germline V CDR1 and CDR2: SGHRS, YFSETQ.

The V call is TRBV29-1, the J call TRBJ2-2; D uncertain. Germline V gene data show CDR1 as SQVTM and CDR2 as ANQGSEA. The CDR3 consists of 14 residues. Trimming shortened V by 2 bases and J by 6 bases, and 13 bases separated the two germline ends. The CDR3 nucleotides are TGCAGCGTTGAACGCGGTGTTCGCGCCGGGGAGCTGTTTTTT. This translates into CSVERGVRAGELFF.

The chain has TRBV28 and TRBJ2-2; 11 bases line up with TRBD2. This CDR3 has 17 residues. Germline V CDR1 and CDR2: MDHEN, SYDVKM. V lost 3 bases, J lost 2 bases, and 5 bases stayed unmatched. The CDR3 DNA is TGTGCCAGCAGTTTGTCCCTAGCGGGAGGAAACACCGGGGAGCTGTTTTTT. Translating gives CASSLSLAGGNTGELFF.

This rearrangement joins TRBV27 to TRBJ2-7; 7 bases are a match to TRBD2. The CDR3 is 16 residues long. Germline trimming cut 0 bases from V and 0 bases from J; bases unmatched to any gene: 5. CDR1 MNHEY and CDR2 SMNVEV come from the germline V gene (reference sequence). CDR3 DNA sequence: TGTGCCAGCAGTTTATCGGCTAGCGGTTACTCCTACGAGCAGTACTTC. It yields the protein CASSLSASGYSYEQYF.

This clone turned up a few times. The genes are TRBV25-1 and TRBJ2-7, with a possible D match to TRBD2 (5 bases). Germline values: CDR1 MGHDK, CDR2 SYGVNS. V lost 6 bases and J 3 bases, leaving 9 bases between the germline ends. The CDR3 is 12 residues long. The CDR3 DNA follows: TGTGCCAGCAGGGCACTAGACTACGAGCAGTACTTC. Amino acids: CASRALDYEQYF.

The chain combines TRBV19 with TRBJ1-4, with D tentatively TRBD1 (5 bases). CDR1 and CDR2 from the germline V gene are LNHDA and SQIVND (reference sequence). Trimming took 4 bases from V and 6 from J, leaving 12 bases between them. CDR3 length: 14 residues. CDR3 in DNA: TGTGCCAGTAGTACCGACAGCACCTATGAAAAACTGTTTTTT. It is translated as CASSTDSTYEKLFF.

The chain joins TRBV30 to TRBJ2-7; 10 positions match TRBD1. The length of the CDR3 is 17 residues. Looked up from germline, CDR1 is GTSNPN and CDR2 is SVGIG (reference sequence). The CDR3 loop reads CATSGTGADWGSYEQYF. CDR3 in DNA: TGTGCGACTTCCGGGACAGGGGCCGACTGGGGCTCCTACGAGCAGTACTTC. Full variable domain (missing parts from reference TRBV30 and TRBJ2-7): SQTIHQWPATLVQPVGSPLSLECTVEGTSNPNLYWYRQAAGRGLQLLFYSVGIGQISSEVPQNLSASRPQDRQFILSSKKLLLSDSGFYLCATSGTGADWGSYEQYFGPGTRLTVT.

This clone turned up a few times. V gene TRBV6-5 combines with J gene TRBJ1-1, with TRBD1 matching over 7 bases. This CDR3 contains 14 residues. The germline CDR1 and CDR2 sequences are MNHEY and SVGAGI. V lost 6 bases to trimming and J lost 0 bases; unmatched junction nucleotides: 4. The chain's CDR3 is CASSRGQLNTEAFF. The CDR3 region has the DNA TGTGCCAGCAGCCGGGGACAGCTGAACACTGAAGCTTTCTTT.

In this sample, this clone turned up a few times. The chain combines TRBV28 with TRBJ2-3, with a weak D call TRBD2 (7 bases). The CDR3 loop spans 16 amino acids. The ends were cut back, 5 bases at V and 0 bases at J, with 15 bases in the middle. In germline, CDR1 is MDHEN, CDR2 SYDVKM. CDR3 region: CASSPGGHSSTDTQYF. The DNA for the CDR3 is TGTGCCAGCAGTCCGGGGGGACACTCTAGCACAGATACGCAGTATTTT.

This clone came up a few times. This chain connects TRBV10-3 to TRBJ1-2; possibly TRBD1 for D (5 bases). The CDR3 is 15 amino acids. Germline-derived CDR1 and CDR2 are ENHRY and SYGVKD. V lost 0 bases and J 2 bases, leaving 10 bases between the germline ends. This chain's CDR3 is CAISESGGSNYGYTF. The CDR3 nucleotides are TGTGCCATCAGTGAGTCCGGGGGGAGCAACTATGGCTACACCTTC.

This chain uses TRBV2 with TRBJ2-1; 9 bases agree with TRBD2. The CDR3 has 14 residues. The germline V gene encodes CDR1 SNHLY and CDR2 FYNNEI. The J segment lost 6 bases and the V segment lost 4 bases, leaving 4 bases of the junction unmatched. CDR3 protein: CASSAGTSLNEQFF. The CDR3 DNA reads as TGTGCCAGCAGTGCCGGGACTAGCCTCAATGAGCAGTTCTTC.

This chain connects TRBV28 to TRBJ1-5, with TRBD1 matching 7 bases. Trimming cost V 6 bases and J 4 bases; bases outside gene matches: 6. From germline, CDR1 is MDHEN and CDR2 SYDVKM. There are 14 residues in the CDR3. Here the CDR3 DNA reads TGTGCCAGCAGCCGCGGGACAGTGAATCAGCCCCAGCATTTT. It codes for CASSRGTVNQPQHF.

The CDR3 DNA reads TGTGCCAGCAGGAGGGGGATCAGCACTGAAGCTTTCTTT. Translation gives CASRRGISTEAFF. The chain recombines TRBV27 with TRBJ1-1, with D tentatively TRBD1 (6 bases). Germline-derived CDR1 and CDR2 are MNHEY and SMNVEV (reference sequence). This CDR3 is built from 13 residues. Trimming removed 6 bases at V and 4 bases at J, with 12 bases between.

V is TRBV5-4 and J is TRBJ1-3; D might be TRBD1 (5 bases). The length of the CDR3 is 17 residues. The germline V gene has CDR1 SGHNT and CDR2 YYREEE (reference sequence). V dropped 4 bases and J dropped 0 bases, with 17 bases sitting between them. The CDR3 loop is CASSLRTDSLSGNTIYF. The CDR3 DNA sequence: TGTGCCAGCAGCCTACGGACCGACAGTCTCTCTGGAAACACCATATATTTT.

The V gene is TRBV19, the J gene TRBJ2-7; tentative D call: TRBD1 (6 bases). CDR1 LNHDA and CDR2 SQIVND come from the germline V gene (reference sequence). The CDR3 has 12 amino acids. V gave up 5 bases and J gave up 4 bases, with 9 bases separating them. This CDR3 is CASSDRRYEQYF. The CDR3 region has the DNA TGTGCCAGTAGTGACAGGAGGTACGAGCAGTACTTC.

DNA for the CDR3: TGTGCCAGCAGCTTAGCCGGGACAGGGAATGAAAAACTGTTTTTT. Translated: CASSLAGTGNEKLFF. The chain has TRBV7-9 and TRBJ1-4; 9 nucleotides match TRBD1. The CDR3 is made up of 15 amino acids. Trimming cost V 0 bases and J 5 bases; bases outside gene matches: 1. The germline CDR1 and CDR2 sequences are SEHNR and FQNEAQ (reference sequence).

A single count supports this clone. This chain links TRBV18 with TRBJ1-1; D perhaps matches TRBD1 (5 bases). CDR1 and CDR2 (germline): KGHSH, LQKENI. The CDR3 sequence is 14 residues long. V was clipped by 0 bases and J by 1 base, with 6 bases between them. CDR3 DNA: TGTGCCAGCTCACCACCCAGGGAGAACACTGAAGCTTTCTTT. It yields the protein CASSPPRENTEAFF.

The V and J genes are TRBV6-5 and TRBJ1-1, with D unresolved. CDR1 is MNHEY and CDR2 is SVGAGI in the germline V gene. The CDR3 runs to 16 residues. The V end lost 2 bases, the J end lost 6 bases, and 19 bases lay between the germline ends. The CDR3 DNA reads TGTGCCAGCAGTTACCTTTCGGCAGCTAGGGAGGCTGAAGCTTTCTTT. Protein product: CASSYLSAAREAEAFF.